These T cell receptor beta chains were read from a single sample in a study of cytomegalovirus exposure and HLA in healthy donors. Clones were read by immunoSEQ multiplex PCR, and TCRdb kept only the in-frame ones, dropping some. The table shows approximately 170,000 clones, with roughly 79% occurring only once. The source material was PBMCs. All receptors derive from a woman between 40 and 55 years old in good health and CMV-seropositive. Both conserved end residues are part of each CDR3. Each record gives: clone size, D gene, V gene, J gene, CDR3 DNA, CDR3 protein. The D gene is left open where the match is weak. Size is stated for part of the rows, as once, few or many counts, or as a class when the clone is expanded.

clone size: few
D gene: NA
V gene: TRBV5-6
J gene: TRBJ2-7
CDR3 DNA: TGTGCCAGCATCCAAGCCGGTAGCTCCTACGAGCAGTACTTC
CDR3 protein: CASIQAGSSYEQYF

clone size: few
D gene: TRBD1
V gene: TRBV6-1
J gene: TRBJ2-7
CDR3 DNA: TGTGCCAGCAGCAGAGGACAGGGCTCCTACGAGCAGTACTTC
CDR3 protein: CASSRGQGSYEQYF

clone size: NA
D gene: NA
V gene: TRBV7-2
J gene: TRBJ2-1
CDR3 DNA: TGTGCCAGCAGCTCTTACAGTACCTCCTACAATGAGCAGTTCTTC
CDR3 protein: CASSSYSTSYNEQFF

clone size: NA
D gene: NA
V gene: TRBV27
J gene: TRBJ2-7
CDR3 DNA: TGTGCCAGCAGTCAAACCAGGGGTTTTCTCGACGAGCAGTACTTC
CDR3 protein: CASSQTRGFLDEQYF

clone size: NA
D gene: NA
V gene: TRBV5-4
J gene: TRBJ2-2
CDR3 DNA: TGTGCCAGCAGCTTGGTCACAGGGTCCGGGGAGCTGTTTTTT
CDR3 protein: CASSLVTGSGELFF

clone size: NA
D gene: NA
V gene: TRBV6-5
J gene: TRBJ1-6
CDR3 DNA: TGTGCCAGCAGTTACTCGCCGATAGCACCCCTCCACTTT
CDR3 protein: CASSYSPIAPLHF

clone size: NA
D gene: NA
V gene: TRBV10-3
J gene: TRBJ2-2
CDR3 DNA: TGTGCCATCAGTATGTACCGAGACACCGGGGAGCTGTTTTTT
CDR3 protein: CAISMYRDTGELFF

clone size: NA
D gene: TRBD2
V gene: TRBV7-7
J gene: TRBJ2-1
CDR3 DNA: TGTGCCAGCAGCTTGGGGGGGTCCTACAATGAGCAGTTCTTC
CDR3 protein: CASSLGGSYNEQFF

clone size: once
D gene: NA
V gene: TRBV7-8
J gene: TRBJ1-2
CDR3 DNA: TGTGCCAGCAGCTTAGGCGGGGATGCCGGCTACACCTTC
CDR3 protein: CASSLGGDAGYTF

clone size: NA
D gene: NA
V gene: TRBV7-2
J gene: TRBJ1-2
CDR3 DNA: TGTGCCAGCAGCCAGAGGACAGCTAACTATGGCTACACCTTC
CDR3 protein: CASSQRTANYGYTF

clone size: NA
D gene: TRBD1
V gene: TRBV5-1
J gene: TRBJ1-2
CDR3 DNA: TGCGCCAGCAGCCGGGGACAGGGAGATCGGTATGGCTACACCTTC
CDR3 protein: CASSRGQGDRYGYTF

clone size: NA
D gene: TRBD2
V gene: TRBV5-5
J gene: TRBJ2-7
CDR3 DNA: TGTGCCAGCAGCTTTACTAGCGGGGGGGCCCTCCACGAGCAGTACTTC
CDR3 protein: CASSFTSGGALHEQYF

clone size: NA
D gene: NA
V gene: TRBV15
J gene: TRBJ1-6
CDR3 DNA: TGTGCCACCAGCAGAGAGGTAGCCGGGGTTTCCTATAATTCACCCCTCCACTTT
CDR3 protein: CATSREVAGVSYNSPLHF

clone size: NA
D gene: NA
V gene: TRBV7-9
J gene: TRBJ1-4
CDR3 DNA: TGTGCCAGCAGCTTATTCGCAACTAATGAAAAACTGTTTTTT
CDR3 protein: CASSLFATNEKLFF

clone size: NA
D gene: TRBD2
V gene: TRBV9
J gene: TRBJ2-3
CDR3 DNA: TGTGCCAGCAGCGTGGTTGGCGGGGGGACGGCTACGCAGTATTTT
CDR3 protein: CASSVVGGGTATQYF

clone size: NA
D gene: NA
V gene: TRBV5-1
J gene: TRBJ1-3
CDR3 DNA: TGCGCCAGCAGCACCGGACAGGGAAACACCATATATTTT
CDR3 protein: CASSTGQGNTIYF

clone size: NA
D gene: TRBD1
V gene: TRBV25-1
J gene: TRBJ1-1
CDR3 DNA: TGTGCCAGCAGTGAAGGGACAGGGTTATTCACTGAAGCTTTCTTT
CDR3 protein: CASSEGTGLFTEAFF

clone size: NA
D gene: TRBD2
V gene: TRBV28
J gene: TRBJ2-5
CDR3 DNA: TGTGCCAGCAGTTTAAGGACTAGCGGGGAGACCCAGTACTTC
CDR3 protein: CASSLRTSGETQYF

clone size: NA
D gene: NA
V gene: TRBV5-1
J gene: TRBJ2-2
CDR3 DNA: TGCGCCAGCAGCCCCAGGCAAAGTTCCACCGGGGGGCTGTTTTTT
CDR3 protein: CASSPRQSSTGGLFF

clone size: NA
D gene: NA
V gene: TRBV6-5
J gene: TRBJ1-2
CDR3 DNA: TGTGCCAGCAGACGGAGTAAGGACTATGGCTACACCTTC
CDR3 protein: CASRRSKDYGYTF

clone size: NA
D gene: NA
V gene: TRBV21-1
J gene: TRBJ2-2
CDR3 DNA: TGTGCCATCCCACGGGTTCGCAAGGCCGGGGAGCTGTTTTTT
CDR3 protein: CAIPRVRKAGELFF

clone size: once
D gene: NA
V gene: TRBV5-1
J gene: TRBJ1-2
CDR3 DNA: TGCGCCAGCATGGACAGTATCGCCTATGGCTACACCTTC
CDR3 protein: CASMDSIAYGYTF